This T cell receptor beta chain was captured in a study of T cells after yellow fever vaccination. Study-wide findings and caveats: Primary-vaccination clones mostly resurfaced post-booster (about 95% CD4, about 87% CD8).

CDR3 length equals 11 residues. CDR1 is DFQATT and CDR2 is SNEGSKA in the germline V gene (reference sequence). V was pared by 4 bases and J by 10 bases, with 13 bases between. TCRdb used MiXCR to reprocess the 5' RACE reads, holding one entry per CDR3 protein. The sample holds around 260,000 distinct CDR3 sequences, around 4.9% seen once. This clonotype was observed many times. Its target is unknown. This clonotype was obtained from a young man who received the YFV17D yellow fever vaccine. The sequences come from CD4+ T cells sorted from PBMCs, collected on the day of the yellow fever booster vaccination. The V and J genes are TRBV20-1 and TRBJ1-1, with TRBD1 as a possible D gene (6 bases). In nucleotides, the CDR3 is TGCAGTGCTAAAACAGGGTTCGGAGCTTTCTTT. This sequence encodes CSAKTGFGAFF.